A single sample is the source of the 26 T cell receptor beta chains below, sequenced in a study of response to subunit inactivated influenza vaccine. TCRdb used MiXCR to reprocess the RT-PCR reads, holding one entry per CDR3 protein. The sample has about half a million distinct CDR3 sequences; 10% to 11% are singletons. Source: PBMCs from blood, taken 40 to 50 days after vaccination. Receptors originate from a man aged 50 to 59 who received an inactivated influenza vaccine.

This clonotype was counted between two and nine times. CDR3 coding DNA: TGTGCCAGCAGTGGGGGGATATTGAGCACAGATACGCAGTATTTT. Amino acids: CASSGGILSTDTQYF. The rearrangement joins TRBV2 to TRBJ2-3; D tentatively fits TRBD1 or TRBD2 (5 bases each). Trimming took off 4 bases at V and 0 bases at J, with 11 bases between the two ends. CDR1 is SNHLY and CDR2 is FYNNEI in the germline V gene. This CDR3 region has 15 residues.

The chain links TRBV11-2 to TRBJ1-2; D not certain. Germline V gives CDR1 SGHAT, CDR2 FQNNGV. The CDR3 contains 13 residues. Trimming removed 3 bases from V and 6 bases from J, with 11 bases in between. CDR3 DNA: TGTGCCAGCAGCTTCGGGGAAATTGATGGCTACACCTTC. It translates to CASSFGEIDGYTF.

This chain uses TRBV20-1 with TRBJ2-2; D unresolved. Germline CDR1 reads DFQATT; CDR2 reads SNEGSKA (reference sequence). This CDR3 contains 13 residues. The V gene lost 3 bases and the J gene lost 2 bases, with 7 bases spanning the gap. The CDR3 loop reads CSASRSNTGELFF. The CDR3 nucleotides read TGCAGTGCTAGTCGGTCCAACACCGGGGAGCTGTTTTTT.

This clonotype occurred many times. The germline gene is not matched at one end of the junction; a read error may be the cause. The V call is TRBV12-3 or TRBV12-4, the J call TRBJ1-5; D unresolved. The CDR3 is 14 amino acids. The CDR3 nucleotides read TGTGCCAGCCGTTTCGTGGCCAACAATCAGCCCCAGCATTTT. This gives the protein CASRFVANNQPQHF.

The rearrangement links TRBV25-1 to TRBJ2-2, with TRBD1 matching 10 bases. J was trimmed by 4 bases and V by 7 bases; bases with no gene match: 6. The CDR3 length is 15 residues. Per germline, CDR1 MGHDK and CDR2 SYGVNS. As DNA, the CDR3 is TGTGCCAGCACTGTGGACAGGGGGACCACCGGGGAGCTGTTTTTT. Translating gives CASTVDRGTTGELFF.

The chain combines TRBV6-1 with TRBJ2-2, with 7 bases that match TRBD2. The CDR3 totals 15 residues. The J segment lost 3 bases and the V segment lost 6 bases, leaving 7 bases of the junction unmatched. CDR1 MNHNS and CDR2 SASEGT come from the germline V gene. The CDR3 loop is CASSRLAWDTGELFF. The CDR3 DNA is TGTGCCAGCAGCAGACTAGCATGGGACACCGGGGAGCTGTTTTTT.

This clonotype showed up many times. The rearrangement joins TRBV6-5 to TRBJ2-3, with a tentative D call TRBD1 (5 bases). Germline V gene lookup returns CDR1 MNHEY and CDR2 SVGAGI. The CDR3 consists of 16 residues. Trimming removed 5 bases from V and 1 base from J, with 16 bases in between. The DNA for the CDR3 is TGTGCCAGCAGTCAACTCAGGGTTACGGGCACAGATACGCAGTATTTT. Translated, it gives CASSQLRVTGTDTQYF.

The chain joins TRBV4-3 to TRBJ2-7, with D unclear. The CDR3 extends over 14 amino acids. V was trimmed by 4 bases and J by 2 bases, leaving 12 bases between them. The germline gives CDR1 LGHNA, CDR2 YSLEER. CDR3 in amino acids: CASSLSPGPYEQYF. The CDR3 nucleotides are TGCGCCAGCAGCCTGAGTCCGGGTCCCTACGAGCAGTACTTC.

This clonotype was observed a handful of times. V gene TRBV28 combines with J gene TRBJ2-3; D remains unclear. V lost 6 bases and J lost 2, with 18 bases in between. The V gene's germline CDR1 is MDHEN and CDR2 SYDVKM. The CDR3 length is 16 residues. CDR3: CASSQTRTLFTDTQYF. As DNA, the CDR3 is TGTGCCAGCAGCCAAACCCGGACCCTGTTCACAGATACGCAGTATTTT.

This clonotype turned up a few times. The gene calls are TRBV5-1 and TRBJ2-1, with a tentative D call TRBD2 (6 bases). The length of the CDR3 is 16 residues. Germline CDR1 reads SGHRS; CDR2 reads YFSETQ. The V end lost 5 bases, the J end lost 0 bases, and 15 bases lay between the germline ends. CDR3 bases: TGCGCCAGCAGTCGGGGCGGGGACCGCTCCTACAATGAGCAGTTCTTC. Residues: CASSRGGDRSYNEQFF.

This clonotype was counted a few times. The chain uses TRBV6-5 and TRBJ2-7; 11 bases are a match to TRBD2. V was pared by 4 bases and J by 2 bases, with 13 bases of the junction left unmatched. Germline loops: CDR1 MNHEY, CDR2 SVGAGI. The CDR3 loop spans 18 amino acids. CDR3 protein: CASSSSGRLAGSTYEQYF. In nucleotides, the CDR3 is TGTGCCAGCAGTTCCTCCGGGAGACTAGCGGGGTCAACCTACGAGCAGTACTTC.

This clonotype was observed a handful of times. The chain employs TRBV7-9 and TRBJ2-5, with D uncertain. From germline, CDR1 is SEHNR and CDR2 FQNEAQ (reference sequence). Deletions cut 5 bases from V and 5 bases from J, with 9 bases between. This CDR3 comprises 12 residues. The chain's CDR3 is CASSLYLETQYF. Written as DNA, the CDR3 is TGTGCCAGCAGCCTTTACCTGGAGACCCAGTACTTC.

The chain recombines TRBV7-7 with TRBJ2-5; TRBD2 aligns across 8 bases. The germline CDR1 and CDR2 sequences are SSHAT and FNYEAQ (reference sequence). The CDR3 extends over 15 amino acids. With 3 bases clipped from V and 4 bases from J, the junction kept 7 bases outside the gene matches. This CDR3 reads CASSFYTGGRETQYF. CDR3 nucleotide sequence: TGTGCCAGCAGCTTCTATACGGGAGGGCGAGAGACCCAGTACTTC.

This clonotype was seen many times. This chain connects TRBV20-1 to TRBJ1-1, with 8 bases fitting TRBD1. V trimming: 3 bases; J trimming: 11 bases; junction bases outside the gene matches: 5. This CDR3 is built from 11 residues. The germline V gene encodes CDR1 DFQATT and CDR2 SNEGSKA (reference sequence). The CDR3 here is CSASLDRVAFF. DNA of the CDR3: TGCAGTGCTAGCCTGGACAGGGTTGCTTTCTTT.

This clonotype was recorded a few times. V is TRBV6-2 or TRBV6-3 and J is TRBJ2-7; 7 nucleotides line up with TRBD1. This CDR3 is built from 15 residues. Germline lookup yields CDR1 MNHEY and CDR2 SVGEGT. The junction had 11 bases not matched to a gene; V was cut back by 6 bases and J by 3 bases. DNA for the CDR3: TGTGCCAGCAGCCCAACCTGGACAGGTATCTACGAGCAGTACTTC. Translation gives CASSPTWTGIYEQYF.

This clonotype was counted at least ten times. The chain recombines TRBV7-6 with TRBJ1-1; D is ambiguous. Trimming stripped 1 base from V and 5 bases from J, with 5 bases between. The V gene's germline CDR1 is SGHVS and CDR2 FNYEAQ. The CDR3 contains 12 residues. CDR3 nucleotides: TGTGCCAGCAGCTTAGACAGTACTGAAGCTTTCTTT. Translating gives CASSLDSTEAFF. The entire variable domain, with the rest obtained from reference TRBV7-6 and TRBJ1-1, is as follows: GAGVSQSPRYKVTKRGQDVALRCDPISGHVSLYWYRQALGQGPEFLTYFNYEAQQDKSGLPNDRFSAERPEGSISTLTIQRTEQRDSAMYRCASSLDSTEAFFGQGTRLTVV.

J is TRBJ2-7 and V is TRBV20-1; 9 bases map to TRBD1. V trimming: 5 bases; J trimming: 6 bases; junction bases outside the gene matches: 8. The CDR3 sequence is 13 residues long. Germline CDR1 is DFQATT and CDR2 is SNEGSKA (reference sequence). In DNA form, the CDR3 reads TGCAGTGCTCGCCGGGACAGGGTAGCCGAGCAGTACTTC. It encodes CSARRDRVAEQYF.

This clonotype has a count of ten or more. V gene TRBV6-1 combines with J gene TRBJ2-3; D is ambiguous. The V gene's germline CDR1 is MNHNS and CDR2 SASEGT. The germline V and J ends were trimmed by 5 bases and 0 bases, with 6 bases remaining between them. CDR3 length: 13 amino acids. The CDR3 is CASSRFSTDTQYF. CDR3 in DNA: TGTGCCAGCAGTCGATTTAGCACAGATACGCAGTATTTT.

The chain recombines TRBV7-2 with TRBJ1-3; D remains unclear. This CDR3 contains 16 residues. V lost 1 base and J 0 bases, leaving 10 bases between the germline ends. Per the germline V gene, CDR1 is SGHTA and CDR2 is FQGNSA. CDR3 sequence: CASSLGGTVSGNTIYF. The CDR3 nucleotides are TGTGCCAGCAGCTTAGGCGGAACCGTCTCTGGAAACACCATATATTTT. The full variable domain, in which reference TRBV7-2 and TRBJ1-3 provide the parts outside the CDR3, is GAGVSQSPSNKVTEKGKDVELRCDPISGHTALYWYRQSLGQGLEFLIYFQGNSAPDKSGLPSDRFSAERTGGSVSTLTIQRTQQEDSAVYLCASSLGGTVSGNTIYFGEGSWLTVV.

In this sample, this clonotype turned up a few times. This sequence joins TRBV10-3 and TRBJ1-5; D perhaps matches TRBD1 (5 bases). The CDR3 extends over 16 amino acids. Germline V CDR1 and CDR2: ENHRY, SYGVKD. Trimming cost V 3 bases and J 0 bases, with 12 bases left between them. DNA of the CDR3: TGTGCCATCAGTGAATATAAGAGGGGTAGCAATCAGCCCCAGCATTTT. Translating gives CAISEYKRGSNQPQHF.

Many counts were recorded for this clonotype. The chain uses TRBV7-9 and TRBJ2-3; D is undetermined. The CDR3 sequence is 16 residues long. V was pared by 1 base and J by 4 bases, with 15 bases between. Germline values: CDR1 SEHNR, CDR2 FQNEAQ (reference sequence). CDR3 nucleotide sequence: TGTGCCAGCAGCTTAGTGGGTAGGTCGGTCCCAGATACGCAGTATTTT. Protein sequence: CASSLVGRSVPDTQYF.

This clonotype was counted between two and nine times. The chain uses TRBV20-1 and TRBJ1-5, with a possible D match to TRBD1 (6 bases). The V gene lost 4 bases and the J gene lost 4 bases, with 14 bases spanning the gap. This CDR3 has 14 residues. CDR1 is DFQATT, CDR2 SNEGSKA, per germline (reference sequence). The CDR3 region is CSAMEQGANQPQHF. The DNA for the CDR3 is TGCAGTGCTATGGAACAGGGAGCGAATCAGCCCCAGCATTTT.

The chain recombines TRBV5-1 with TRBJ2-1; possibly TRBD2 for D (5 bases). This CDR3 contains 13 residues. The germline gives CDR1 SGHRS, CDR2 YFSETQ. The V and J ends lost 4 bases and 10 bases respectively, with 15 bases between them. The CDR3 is CASSLDWIPEQFF. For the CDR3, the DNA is TGCGCCAGCAGCCTGGACTGGATCCCCGAGCAGTTCTTC.

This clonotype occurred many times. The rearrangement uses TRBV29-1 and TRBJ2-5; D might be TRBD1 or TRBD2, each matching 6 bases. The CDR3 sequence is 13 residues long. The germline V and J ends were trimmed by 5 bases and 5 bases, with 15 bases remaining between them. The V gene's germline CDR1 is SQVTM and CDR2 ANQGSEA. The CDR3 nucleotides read TGCAGCGTTAGAGCCCGGGGGCCGGAGACCCAGTACTTC. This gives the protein CSVRARGPETQYF. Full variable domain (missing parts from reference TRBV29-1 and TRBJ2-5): SAVISQKPSRDICQRGTSLTIQCQVDSQVTMMFWYRQQPGQSLTLIATANQGSEATYESGFVIDKFPISRPNLTFSTLTVSNMSPEDSSIYLCSVRARGPETQYFGPGTRLLVL.

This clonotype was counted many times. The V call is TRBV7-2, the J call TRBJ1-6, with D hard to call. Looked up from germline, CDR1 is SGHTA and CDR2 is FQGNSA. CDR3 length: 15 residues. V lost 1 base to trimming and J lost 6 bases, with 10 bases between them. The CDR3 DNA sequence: TGTGCCAGCAGCTTAGAACTGACACTTAATTCACCCCTCCACTTT. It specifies CASSLELTLNSPLHF.

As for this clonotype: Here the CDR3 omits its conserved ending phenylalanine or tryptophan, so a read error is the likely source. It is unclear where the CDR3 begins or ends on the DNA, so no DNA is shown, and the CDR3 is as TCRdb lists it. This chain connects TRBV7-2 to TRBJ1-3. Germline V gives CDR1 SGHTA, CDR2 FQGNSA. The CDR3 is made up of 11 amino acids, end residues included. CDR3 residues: CASSLTGINAS.